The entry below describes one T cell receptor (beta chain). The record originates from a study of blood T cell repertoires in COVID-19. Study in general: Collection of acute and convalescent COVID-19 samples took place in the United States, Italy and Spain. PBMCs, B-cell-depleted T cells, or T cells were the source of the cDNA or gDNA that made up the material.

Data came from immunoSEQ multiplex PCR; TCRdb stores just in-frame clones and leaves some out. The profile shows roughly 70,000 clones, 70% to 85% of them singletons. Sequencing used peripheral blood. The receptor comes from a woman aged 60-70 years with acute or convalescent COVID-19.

The CDR3 DNA reads TGCGCCAGCAGCAGCGGCCACCAAAGGGAAAAACTGTTTTTT. This encodes CASSSGHQREKLFF. The chain employs TRBV4-1 and TRBJ1-4; the D is unclear. Trimming took 5 bases from V and 8 from J, leaving 15 bases between them. Germline V gene lookup returns CDR1 MGHRA and CDR2 YSYEKL. The CDR3 contains 14 residues.